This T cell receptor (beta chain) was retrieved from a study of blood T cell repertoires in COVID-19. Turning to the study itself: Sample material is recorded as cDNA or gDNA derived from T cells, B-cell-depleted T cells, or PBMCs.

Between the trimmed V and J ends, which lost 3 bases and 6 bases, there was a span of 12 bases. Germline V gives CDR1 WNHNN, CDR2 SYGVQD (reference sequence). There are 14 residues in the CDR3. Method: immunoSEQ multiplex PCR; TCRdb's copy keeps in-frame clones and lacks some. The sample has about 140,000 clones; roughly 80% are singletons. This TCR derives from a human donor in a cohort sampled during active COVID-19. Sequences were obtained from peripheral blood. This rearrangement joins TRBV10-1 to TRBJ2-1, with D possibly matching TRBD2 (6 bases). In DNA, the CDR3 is TGCGCCAGCAGTGACAGGAGGGGTACCAATGAGCAGTTCTTC. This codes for CASSDRRGTNEQFF.